This entry features one TCR beta chain sequence. This sample is part of a study of blood T cell repertoires in COVID-19. Overall study context: Sites across the United States, Italy and Spain contributed samples from acute and convalescent COVID-19. PBMCs, B-cell-depleted T cells, or T cells provided the cDNA or gDNA that made up the material.

Per the germline V gene, CDR1 is MDHEN and CDR2 is SYDVKM. The CDR3 runs to 15 residues. V lost 4 bases and J lost 9, with 16 bases in between. How the authors handled the data: Amplified reference gene primers provided the basis for estimating nucleated cell counts. TCRdb's copy holds only in-frame clones and misses some; the assay was immunoSEQ multiplex PCR. From that table come the V and J calls and clone size; the DNA was used to work out D and trimming. This sample has some 370,000 clones; roughly nine tenths occur once, and the top ten carry roughly 1.2%. The sequence was obtained from a man aged 35-49 years with acute or convalescent COVID-19. Sequencing was carried out using peripheral blood. The chain is built from TRBV28 and TRBJ1-6; D is undetermined. CDR3 nucleotide sequence: TGTGCCAGCAGTTACTTGTACCCTGGGAGTTCACCCCTCCACTTT. It yields the protein CASSYLYPGSSPLHF.